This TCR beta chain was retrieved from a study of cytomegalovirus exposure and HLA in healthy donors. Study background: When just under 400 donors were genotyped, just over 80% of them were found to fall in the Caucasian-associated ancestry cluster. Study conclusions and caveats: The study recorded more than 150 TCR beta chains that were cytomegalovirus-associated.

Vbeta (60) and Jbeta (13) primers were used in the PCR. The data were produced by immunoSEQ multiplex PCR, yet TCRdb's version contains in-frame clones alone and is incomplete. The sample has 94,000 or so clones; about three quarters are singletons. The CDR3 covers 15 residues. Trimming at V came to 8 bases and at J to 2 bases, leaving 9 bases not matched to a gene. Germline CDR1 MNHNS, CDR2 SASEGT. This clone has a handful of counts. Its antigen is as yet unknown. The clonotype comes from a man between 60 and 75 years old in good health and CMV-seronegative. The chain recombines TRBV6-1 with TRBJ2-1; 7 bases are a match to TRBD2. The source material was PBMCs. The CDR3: CASGSSGKPYNEQFF. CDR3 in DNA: TGTGCCAGCGGAAGCAGCGGGAAACCCTACAATGAGCAGTTCTTC.